This T cell receptor (beta chain) is drawn from a study of T cell responses to AZD1222 COVID-19 vaccine. Across the study: Samples with a second dose at about 4 or about 12 weeks were pooled together.

Notes on the study in general: Most donors were white British, females outnumbered males, and clonal diversity was possibly underestimated. The study found vaccine-associated CD4 TCRs spanning spike, dominant at 160-218 and 743-854.

A remark on this clone: Its antigen remains unknown.

This CDR3 spans 14 amino acids. Germline V gene sequence: CDR1 KGHSH, CDR2 LQKENI. Between the trimmed V and J ends, which lost 2 bases and 0 bases, there was a span of 4 bases. Profiled with immunoSEQ multiplex PCR; TCRdb holds only in-frame clones, not every one. The profile covers about 110,000 clones, with about 91% appearing a single time and approximately 7.6% taken by the ten largest. The specimen comprised peripheral blood, sampled on day 0 of AZD1222 vaccination. This TCR came from an adult in good health. The genes are TRBV18 and TRBJ1-4, with D uncertain. CDR3: CASSPSATNEKLFF. In DNA, the CDR3 is TGTGCCAGCTCACCATCCGCAACTAATGAAAAACTGTTTTTT.